A single sample is the source of the 24 T cell receptor beta chains below, sequenced in a study of T cells in women clearing cervical HPV infection. This table comes from immunoSEQ multiplex PCR, and its TCRdb copy is limited to in-frame clones, with some not included. This specimen shows roughly 48,000 clones; the ten leading clones hold around 1.5%. The sample was blood buffy coat. Receptors originate from a woman aged 18 to 75 with a cervical HPV16 infection that either progressed to CIN3+ or cleared (not recorded which).

For this clone: The read is 3 residues too short to cover the CDR3 end, so that end is filled in from the germline J gene. The chain employs TRBV29-1 and TRBJ2-3; TRBD1 agrees at 8 bases. V trimming: 4 bases; J trimming: 4 bases; junction bases outside the gene matches: 7. Germline CDR1 is SQVTM and CDR2 is ANQGSEA. The CDR3 consists of 14 residues. CDR3 region: CSVGTGGIADTQYF. CDR3 DNA, as far as it was read: TGCAGCGTTGGTACAGGGGGGATCGCAGATACG.

About this clone: Sequencing ends 3 residues short of the CDR3 end; the germline J gene provides the rest. The chain couples TRBV12-3 or TRBV12-4 to TRBJ1-1; the D is unclear. This CDR3 is 14 amino acids long. Trimming took 0 bases from V and 1 from J, leaving 6 bases between them. CDR3 DNA (partial): TGTGCCAGCAGTTTAGCGCTGCGGAACACTGAA. It yields the protein CASSLALRNTE. In full, the CDR3 reads CASSLALRNTEAFF.

Of note for this clone: The read stops 3 residues short of the end of the CDR3; the missing end is completed from the germline J gene. The chain combines TRBV19 with TRBJ1-1; weak D call: TRBD1 (5 bases). There are 14 residues in the CDR3. Trimming stripped 5 bases from V and 0 bases from J, with 10 bases between. Germline V CDR1 and CDR2: LNHDA, SQIVND (reference sequence). The DNA read from the CDR3 is TGTGCCAGTAGTGGCGGACACGTGAACACTGAA. This sequence encodes CASSGGHVNTE. The complete CDR3 reads CASSGGHVNTEAFF.

As regards this clone: The read terminates 3 residues ahead of where the CDR3 ends, so the germline J gene completes it. V gene TRBV19 combines with J gene TRBJ1-1; D is possibly TRBD1 (6 bases). This CDR3 has 13 amino acids. The ends were cut back, 6 bases at V and 5 bases at J, with 13 bases in the middle. Germline lookup yields CDR1 LNHDA and CDR2 SQIVND (reference sequence). The CDR3 DNA, read in part, is TGTGCCAGTAGCCGCGGGGGCCTGACTGAA. Translation gives CASSRGGLTE. The CDR3, in full, reads CASSRGGLTEAFF.

This clone is medium-sized by frequency. Sequencing ends 3 residues short of the CDR3 end; the germline J gene provides the rest. The chain uses TRBV2 and TRBJ1-1; no definite D call. V dropped 2 bases and J dropped 0 bases, with 7 bases sitting between them. Germline V gene lookup returns CDR1 SNHLY and CDR2 FYNNEI. The CDR3 has 14 amino acids. CDR3 residues: CASSEHQVNTEAFF. The DNA read from the CDR3 is TGTGCCAGCAGTGAACACCAGGTGAACACTGAA.

Details on this clone: From the germline J gene comes the end of the CDR3, since the read stops 3 residues before it. This chain connects TRBV20-1 to TRBJ1-2, with 8 bases lining up with TRBD1. The CDR3 has 12 residues. CDR1 and CDR2 (germline): DFQATT, SNEGSKA (reference sequence). V was clipped by 3 bases and J by 3 bases; unmatched bases: 0. CDR3 in amino acids: CSARDRDYGYTF. The CDR3 DNA, read in part, is TGCAGTGCTAGGGACAGGGACTATGGC.

With regard to this clone: With the read ending 3 residues before the CDR3 end, the germline J gene is used to fill in that end. This rearrangement joins TRBV5-5 to TRBJ1-2; D unresolved. Trimming took 0 bases from V and 0 from J, leaving 6 bases between them. The CDR3 runs 14 residues. Germline lookup yields CDR1 SGHKS and CDR2 YYEKEE (reference sequence). The CDR3 DNA, read in part, is TGTGCCAGCAGCTTGGGGCGGTCTAACTATGGC. Its translation: CASSLGRSNYG. The CDR3, in full, reads CASSLGRSNYGYTF.

Points on this clone: The read is 3 residues too short to cover the CDR3 end, so that end is filled in from the germline J gene. The chain uses TRBV2 and TRBJ2-7, with 9 bases aligning to TRBD1. The CDR3 runs to 13 residues. The V gene's germline CDR1 is SNHLY and CDR2 FYNNEI. The J segment lost 2 bases and the V segment lost 5 bases, leaving 1 base of the junction unmatched. The sequenced part of the CDR3 DNA is TGTGCCAGCAGTCGGGACAGGGCCTACGAG. Translating gives CASSRDRAYE. The entire CDR3 sequence reads CASSRDRAYEQYF.

Regarding this clone: The read ends 3 residues shy of where the CDR3 ends; the end is completed using the germline J gene. The chain links TRBV20-1 to TRBJ2-7; 7 bases are shared with TRBD1. The CDR3 runs 12 residues. Trimming cost V 6 bases and J 4 bases; bases outside gene matches: 6. Germline V lookup: CDR1 DFQATT, CDR2 SNEGSKA (reference sequence). The covered CDR3 bases are TGCAGTGCGATTCGGGACAGTTACGAG. Amino acid sequence: CSAIRDSYE. The whole CDR3 sequence reads CSAIRDSYEQYF.

Worth noting for this clone: Read coverage stops 3 residues before the CDR3 terminus; the germline J gene supplies the remainder. This chain uses TRBV6-2 or TRBV6-3 with TRBJ1-2, with 11 bases that match TRBD1. The CDR3 is 13 residues long. V shed 5 bases, J shed 7 bases, and the junction held 3 bases outside the gene matches. Germline V gene lookup returns CDR1 MNHEY and CDR2 SVGEGT. The CDR3 loop is CASSRTGGRGYTF. CDR3 bases read: TGTGCCAGCAGTAGGACAGGGGGCCGTGGC.

Points on this clone: The DNA ends 3 residues before the CDR3 does, and the rest of the CDR3 is filled in from the germline J gene. V is TRBV14 and J is TRBJ2-3; 10 positions agree with TRBD2. The V gene end was trimmed by 3 bases and the J gene end by 0 bases; junction bases not matched to a gene: 3. CDR3 size: 16 residues. The V gene's germline CDR1 is SGHDN and CDR2 FVKESK. The CDR3 sequence is CASSQSGRASTDTQYF. The part of the CDR3 DNA that was read is TGTGCCAGCAGCCAGAGCGGGAGGGCTAGCACAGATACG.

The CDR3 sequence is CASSLRHANTEAFF. The sequenced part of the CDR3 DNA is TGTGCCAGCAGCTTGCGACATGCGAACACTGAA. The chain combines TRBV5-4 with TRBJ1-1; the D is unclear. The DNA ends 3 residues before the CDR3 does, and the rest of the CDR3 is filled in from the germline J gene. Germline CDR1 SGHNT, CDR2 YYREEE (reference sequence). CDR3 length equals 14 residues. V lost 1 base and J 1 base, leaving 8 bases between the germline ends.

A remark on this clone: The read comes to an end 3 residues before the CDR3 does, leaving the germline J gene to fill in the end. This chain joins TRBV20-1 and TRBJ1-1; D possibly corresponds to TRBD1 (6 bases). Germline V CDR1 and CDR2: DFQATT, SNEGSKA (reference sequence). This CDR3 spans 12 amino acids. V shed 6 bases and J shed 6 bases, with 14 bases lying between them. CDR3 residues: CSASGVLAEAFF. The covered CDR3 bases are TGCAGTGCCTCAGGGGTGCTCGCTGAA.

Comments on this clone: The read terminates 3 residues ahead of where the CDR3 ends, so the germline J gene completes it. This chain links TRBV5-1 with TRBJ1-2; 7 bases fit TRBD1. Germline CDR1 SGHRS, CDR2 YFSETQ. This CDR3 comprises 13 residues. CDR3 loop: CASSLGTGFVYTF. Incomplete CDR3 DNA: TGCGCCAGCAGCTTGGGGACAGGTTTCGTC.

On this clone itself: The read stops 3 residues short of the end of the CDR3; the missing end is completed from the germline J gene. This chain uses TRBV3-1 (or the pseudogene TRBV3-2) with TRBJ2-1, with 11 bases aligning to TRBD2. Germline V gene sequence: CDR1 LGHDT, CDR2 YNNKEL (reference sequence). V lost 4 bases to trimming and J lost 3 bases; unmatched junction nucleotides: 5. CDR3 length equals 16 residues. The CDR3 sequence is CASSPVAGGSYNEQFF. CDR3 DNA, as far as it was read: TGTGCCAGCAGCCCCGTAGCGGGAGGGAGCTACAATGAG.

A remark on this clone: The CDR3 is cut off 3 residues early in the read; its end comes from the germline J gene. The gene calls are TRBV5-5 and TRBJ2-2; D unclear. The CDR3 runs to 15 residues. Germline V gene data show CDR1 as SGHKS and CDR2 as YYEKEE (reference sequence). V lost 4 bases and J 1 base, leaving 11 bases between the germline ends. The covered CDR3 bases are TGTGCCAGCAGCCGTACGGGTAGGAACACCGGGGAG. Residues: CASSRTGRNTGE. The full CDR3 reads CASSRTGRNTGELFF.

CDR3 region: CASSLPHTIGYTF. CDR3 bases read: TGTGCCAGCAGTTTGCCCCACACTATCGGC. The rearrangement links TRBV28 to TRBJ1-2; no clear D. The read halts 3 residues ahead of the CDR3 end, with the missing end drawn from the germline J gene. The CDR3 consists of 13 residues. From germline, CDR1 is MDHEN and CDR2 SYDVKM.

As regards this clone: The CDR3 goes on 3 residues after the read ends, and that part is filled in from the germline J gene. The rearrangement uses TRBV10-1 and TRBJ1-5, with a possible D match to TRBD1 (5 bases). Trimming pared 6 bases from V and 3 bases from J, leaving 12 bases between. The CDR3 loop spans 14 amino acids. Germline values: CDR1 WNHNN, CDR2 SYGVQD (reference sequence). The sequenced CDR3 bases are TGCGCCAGCAGGCCCGAGGGGTACAATCAGCCC. The encoded protein is CASRPEGYNQP. The CDR3 as a whole reads CASRPEGYNQPQHF.

Worth noting for this clone: The read gets to within 3 residues of the CDR3 end, and the germline J gene fills in the rest. The V gene is TRBV7-2, the J gene TRBJ2-1; D unclear. Per germline, CDR1 SGHTA and CDR2 FQGNSA. This CDR3 spans 12 amino acids. V was cut by 4 bases and J by 9 bases, with 10 bases left in between. This CDR3 is CASSSRISEQFF. The part of the CDR3 DNA that was read is TGTGCCAGCAGCTCCAGGATCTCTGAG.

Notes on this clone: The observed sequence ends 3 residues before the CDR3 terminus, with the missing tail filled in from the germline J gene. This chain uses TRBV6-2 or TRBV6-3 with TRBJ2-1, with D perhaps TRBD1 (6 bases). The germline CDR1 and CDR2 sequences are MNHEY and SVGEGT. The CDR3 has 13 residues. The ends were cut back, 1 base at V and 9 bases at J, with 10 bases in the middle. CDR3 protein: CASSYYRETEQFF. The sequenced part of the CDR3 DNA is TGTGCCAGCAGTTACTACAGGGAGACTGAG.

Remarks on this clone: Read coverage stops 3 residues before the CDR3 terminus; the germline J gene supplies the remainder. The chain combines TRBV7-2 with TRBJ1-5; D is uncertain. The CDR3 covers 14 residues. From germline, CDR1 is SGHTA and CDR2 FQGNSA. V was cut by 3 bases and J by 3 bases, with 9 bases left in between. CDR3 bases read: TGTGCCAGCAGCTTCGCGGACTACAATCAGCCC. This encodes CASSFADYNQP. The whole CDR3 is CASSFADYNQPQHF.

With regard to this clone: The read ends 3 residues before the CDR3 terminus; that terminus is restored from the germline J gene. V gene TRBV14 combines with J gene TRBJ1-2, with a tentative D call TRBD1 (6 bases). This CDR3 region has 17 residues. Germline CDR1 is SGHDN and CDR2 is FVKESK. Trimming removed 3 bases at V and 4 bases at J, with 21 bases between. The CDR3 loop is CASSQGARGSATYGYTF. CDR3 bases read: TGTGCCAGCAGCCAGGGGGCGCGCGGATCGGCCACCTATGGC. The whole variable domain, filled in from reference TRBV14 and TRBJ1-2, reads EAGVTQFPSHSVIEKGQTVTLRCDPISGHDNLYWYRRVMGKEIKFLLHFVKESKQDESGMPNNRFLAERTGGTYSTLKVQPAELEDSGVYFCASSQGARGSATYGYTFGSGTRLTVV.

The CDR3 sequence: CASSLYRNTEAFF. CDR3 bases read: TGTGCCAGCAGCCTGTATAGGAACACTGAA. V gene TRBV6-4 combines with J gene TRBJ1-1; D is unresolved. Read data end 3 residues before the CDR3 end; the end is taken from the germline J gene. CDR1 is MRHNA and CDR2 is SNTAGT in the germline V gene. This CDR3 is 13 amino acids long. V lost 6 bases and J lost 1, with 9 bases in between.

Comments on this clone: The CDR3 goes on 3 residues after the read ends, and that part is filled in from the germline J gene. This sequence joins TRBV12-3 or TRBV12-4 and TRBJ1-4, with D tentatively TRBD1 (6 bases). The V end lost 6 bases, the J end lost 8 bases, and 10 bases lay between the germline ends. The CDR3 is 12 residues long. The CDR3 here is CASSRGIEKLFF. CDR3 DNA, as far as it was read: TGTGCCAGCAGCAGGGGAATCGAAAAA.